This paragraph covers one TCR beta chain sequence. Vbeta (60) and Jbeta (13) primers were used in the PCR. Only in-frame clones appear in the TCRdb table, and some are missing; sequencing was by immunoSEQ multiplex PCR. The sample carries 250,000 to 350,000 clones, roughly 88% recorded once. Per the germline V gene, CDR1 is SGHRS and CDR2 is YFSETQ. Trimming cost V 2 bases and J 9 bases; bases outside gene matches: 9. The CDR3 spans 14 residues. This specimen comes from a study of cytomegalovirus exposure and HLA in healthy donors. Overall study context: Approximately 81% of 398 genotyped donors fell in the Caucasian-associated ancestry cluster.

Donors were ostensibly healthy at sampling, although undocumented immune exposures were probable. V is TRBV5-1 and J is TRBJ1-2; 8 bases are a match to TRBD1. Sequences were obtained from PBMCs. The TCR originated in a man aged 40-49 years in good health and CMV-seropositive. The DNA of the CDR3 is TGCGCCAGCAGCTTTGGAGACAGGGGAATGCGCTACACCTTC. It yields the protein CASSFGDRGMRYTF.